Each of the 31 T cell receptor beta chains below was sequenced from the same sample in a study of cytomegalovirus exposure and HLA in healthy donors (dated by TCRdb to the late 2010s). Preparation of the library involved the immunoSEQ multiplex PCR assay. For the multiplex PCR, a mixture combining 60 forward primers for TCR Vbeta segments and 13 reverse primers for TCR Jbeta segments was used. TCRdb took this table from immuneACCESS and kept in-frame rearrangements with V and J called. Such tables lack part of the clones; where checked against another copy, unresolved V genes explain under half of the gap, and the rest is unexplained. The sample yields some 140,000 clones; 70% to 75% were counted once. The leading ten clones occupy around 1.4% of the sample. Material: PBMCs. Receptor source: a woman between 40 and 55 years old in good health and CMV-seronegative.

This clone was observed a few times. This CDR3 reads CASSYCASGGCEQYF. The CDR3 DNA is TGTGCCAGCAGTTACTGCGCTAGCGGGGGGTGCGAGCAGTACTTC. This rearrangement joins TRBV6-6 to TRBJ2-7; 11 bases agree with TRBD2. Germline CDR1 is MNHNY and CDR2 is SVGAGI (reference sequence). V lost 1 base and J lost 6; bases outside the gene matches: 5. The length of the CDR3 is 15 residues.

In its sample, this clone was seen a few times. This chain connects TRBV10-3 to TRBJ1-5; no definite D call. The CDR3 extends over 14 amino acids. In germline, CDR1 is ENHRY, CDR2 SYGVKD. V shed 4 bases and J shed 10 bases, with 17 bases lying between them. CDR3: CAISVDRRSGPQHF. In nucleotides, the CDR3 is TGTGCCATCAGTGTTGATAGGCGGTCTGGTCCCCAGCATTTT.

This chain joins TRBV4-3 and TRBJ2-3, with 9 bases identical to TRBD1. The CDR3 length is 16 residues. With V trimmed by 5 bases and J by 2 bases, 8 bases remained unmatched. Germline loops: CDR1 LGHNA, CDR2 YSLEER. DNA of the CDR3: TGCGCCAGCAGCGCCCGGGACAGGGTGGACACAGATACGCAGTATTTT. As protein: CASSARDRVDTDTQYF.

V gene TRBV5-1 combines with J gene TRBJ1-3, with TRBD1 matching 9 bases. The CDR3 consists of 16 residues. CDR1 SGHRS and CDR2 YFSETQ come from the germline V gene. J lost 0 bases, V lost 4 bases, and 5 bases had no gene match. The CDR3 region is CASSIGTGFSGNTIYF. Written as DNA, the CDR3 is TGCGCCAGCAGCATCGGGACAGGGTTCTCTGGAAACACCATATATTTT.

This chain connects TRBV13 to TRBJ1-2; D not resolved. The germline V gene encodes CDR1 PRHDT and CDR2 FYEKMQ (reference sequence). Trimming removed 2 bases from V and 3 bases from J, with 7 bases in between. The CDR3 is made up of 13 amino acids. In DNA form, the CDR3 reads TGTGCCAGCAGCTTATCCCCAGACTATGGCTACACCTTC. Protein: CASSLSPDYGYTF.

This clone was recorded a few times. The CDR3 region has the DNA TGTGCCAGCAGCCAGGACAGGGTGAACACTGAAGCTTTCTTT. It encodes CASSQDRVNTEAFF. The rearrangement links TRBV5-8 to TRBJ1-1; 8 bases map to TRBD1. This CDR3 is built from 14 residues. J was trimmed by 0 bases and V by 4 bases; bases with no gene match: 2. Germline assignment: CDR1 SGHTS and CDR2 YDEGEE.

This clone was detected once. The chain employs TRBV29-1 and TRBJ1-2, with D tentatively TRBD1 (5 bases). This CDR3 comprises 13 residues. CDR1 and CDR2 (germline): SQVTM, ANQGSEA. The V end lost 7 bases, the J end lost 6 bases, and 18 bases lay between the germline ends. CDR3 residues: CSGVAGGADGYTF. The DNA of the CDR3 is TGCAGCGGCGTAGCCGGGGGAGCTGATGGCTACACCTTC.

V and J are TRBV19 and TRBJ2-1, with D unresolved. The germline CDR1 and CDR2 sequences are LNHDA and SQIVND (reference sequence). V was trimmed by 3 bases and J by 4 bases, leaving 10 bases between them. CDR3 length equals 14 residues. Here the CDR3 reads CASSIPGDYNEQFF. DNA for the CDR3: TGTGCCAGTAGTATCCCCGGAGATTACAATGAGCAGTTCTTC.

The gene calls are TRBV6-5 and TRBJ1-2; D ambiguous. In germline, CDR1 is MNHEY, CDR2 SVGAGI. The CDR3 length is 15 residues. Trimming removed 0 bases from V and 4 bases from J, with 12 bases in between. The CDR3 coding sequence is TGTGCCAGCAGTTACTCGTCGAGATTTCCCTATGGCTACACCTTC. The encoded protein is CASSYSSRFPYGYTF.

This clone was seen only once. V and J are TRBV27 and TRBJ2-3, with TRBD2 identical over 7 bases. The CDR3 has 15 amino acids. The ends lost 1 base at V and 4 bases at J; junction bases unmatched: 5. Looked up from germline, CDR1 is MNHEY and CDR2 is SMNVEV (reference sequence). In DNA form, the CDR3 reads TGTGCCAGCAGTTTATTTGGGGGGGTCCCAGATACGCAGTATTTT. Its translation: CASSLFGGVPDTQYF.

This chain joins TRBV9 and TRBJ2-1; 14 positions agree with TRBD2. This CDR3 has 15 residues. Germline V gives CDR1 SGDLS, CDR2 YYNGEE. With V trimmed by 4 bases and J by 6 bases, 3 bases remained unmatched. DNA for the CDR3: TGTGCCAGCAGCCGGGGACTAGCGGGGGTCAATGAGCAGTTCTTC. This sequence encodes CASSRGLAGVNEQFF.

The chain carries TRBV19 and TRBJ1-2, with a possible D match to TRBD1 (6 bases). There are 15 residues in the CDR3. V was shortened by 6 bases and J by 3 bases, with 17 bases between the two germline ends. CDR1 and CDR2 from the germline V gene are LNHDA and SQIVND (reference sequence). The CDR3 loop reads CASSQDSPFYYGYTF. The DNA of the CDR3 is TGTGCCAGTAGCCAGGACAGTCCCTTCTACTATGGCTACACCTTC.

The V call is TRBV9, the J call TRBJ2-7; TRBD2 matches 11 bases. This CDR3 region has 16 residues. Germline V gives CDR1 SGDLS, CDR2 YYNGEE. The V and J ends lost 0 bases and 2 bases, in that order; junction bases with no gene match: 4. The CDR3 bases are TGTGCCAGCAGCGTAGGTAGCGGGGGGGGAACCTACGAGCAGTACTTC. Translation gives CASSVGSGGGTYEQYF.

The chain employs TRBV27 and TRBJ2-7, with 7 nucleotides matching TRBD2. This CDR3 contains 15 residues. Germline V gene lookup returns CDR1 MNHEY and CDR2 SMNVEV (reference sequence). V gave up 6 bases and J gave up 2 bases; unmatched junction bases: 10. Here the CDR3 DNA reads TGTGCCAGCAGCCTAGGGGCGGGGGAGGCCTACGAGCAGTACTTC. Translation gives CASSLGAGEAYEQYF.

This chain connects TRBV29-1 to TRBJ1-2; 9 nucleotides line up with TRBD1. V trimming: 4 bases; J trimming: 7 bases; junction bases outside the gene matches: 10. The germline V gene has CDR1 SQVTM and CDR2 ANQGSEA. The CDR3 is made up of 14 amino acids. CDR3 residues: CSVAYRGQGSGYTF. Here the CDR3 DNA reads TGCAGCGTTGCCTACAGGGGGCAAGGAAGTGGCTACACCTTC.

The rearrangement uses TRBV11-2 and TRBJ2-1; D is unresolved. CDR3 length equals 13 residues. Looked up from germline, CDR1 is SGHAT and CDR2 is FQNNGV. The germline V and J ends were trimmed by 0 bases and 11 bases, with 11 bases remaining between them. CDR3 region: CASSLDPLSKQFF. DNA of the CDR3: TGTGCCAGCAGCTTAGATCCCCTATCGAAGCAGTTCTTC.

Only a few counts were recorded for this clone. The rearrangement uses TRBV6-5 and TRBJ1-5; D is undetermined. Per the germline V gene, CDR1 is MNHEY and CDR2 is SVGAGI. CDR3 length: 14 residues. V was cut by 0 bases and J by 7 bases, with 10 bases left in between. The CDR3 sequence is CASSYSAEGQPQHF. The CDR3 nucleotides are TGTGCCAGCAGTTACTCGGCGGAAGGACAGCCCCAGCATTTT.

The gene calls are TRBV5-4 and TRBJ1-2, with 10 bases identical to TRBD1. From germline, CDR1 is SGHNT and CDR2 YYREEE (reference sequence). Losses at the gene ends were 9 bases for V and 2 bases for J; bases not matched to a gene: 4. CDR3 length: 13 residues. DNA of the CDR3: TGTGCCACAGTGGACAGGGGGAACTATGGCTACACCTTC. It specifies CATVDRGNYGYTF.

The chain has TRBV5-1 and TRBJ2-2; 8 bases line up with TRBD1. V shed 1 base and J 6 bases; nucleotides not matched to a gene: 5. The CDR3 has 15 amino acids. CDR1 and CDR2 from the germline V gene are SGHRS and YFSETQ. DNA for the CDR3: TGCGCCAGCAGCTTGAGTACAGGGGGTTCCGGGGAGCTGTTTTTT. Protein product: CASSLSTGGSGELFF.

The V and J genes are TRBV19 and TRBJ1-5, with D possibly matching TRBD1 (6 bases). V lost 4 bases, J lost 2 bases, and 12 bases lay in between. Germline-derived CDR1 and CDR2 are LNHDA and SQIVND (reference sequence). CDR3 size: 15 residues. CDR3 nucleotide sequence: TGTGCCAGTAGTAAAACAGGGCTAGGCAATCAGCCCCAGCATTTT. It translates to CASSKTGLGNQPQHF. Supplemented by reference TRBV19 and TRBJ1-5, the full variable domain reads DGGITQSPKYLFRKEGQNVTLSCEQNLNHDAMYWYRQDPGQGLRLIYYSQIVNDFQKGDIAEGYSVSREKKESFPLTVTSAQKNPTAFYLCASSKTGLGNQPQHFGDGTRLSIL.

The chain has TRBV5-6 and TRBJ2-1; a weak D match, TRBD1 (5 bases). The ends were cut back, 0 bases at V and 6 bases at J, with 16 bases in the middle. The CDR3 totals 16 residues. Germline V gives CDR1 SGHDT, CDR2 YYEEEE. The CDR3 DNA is TGTGCCAGCAGCTTGGAACCGAACCCAAGGGGCAATGAGCAGTTCTTC. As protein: CASSLEPNPRGNEQFF.

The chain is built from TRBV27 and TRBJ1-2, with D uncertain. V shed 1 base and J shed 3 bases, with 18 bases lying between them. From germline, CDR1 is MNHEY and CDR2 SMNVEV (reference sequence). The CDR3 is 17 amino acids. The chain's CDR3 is CASSLYSAEGPHYGYTF. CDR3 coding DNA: TGTGCCAGCAGTTTATACTCGGCGGAGGGTCCACACTATGGCTACACCTTC.

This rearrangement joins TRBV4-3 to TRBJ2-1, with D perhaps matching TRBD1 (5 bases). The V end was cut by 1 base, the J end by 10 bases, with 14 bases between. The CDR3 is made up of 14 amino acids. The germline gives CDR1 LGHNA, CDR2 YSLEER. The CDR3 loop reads CASSQGPSRGEQFF. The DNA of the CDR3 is TGCGCCAGCAGCCAAGGTCCGTCAAGGGGAGAGCAGTTCTTC.

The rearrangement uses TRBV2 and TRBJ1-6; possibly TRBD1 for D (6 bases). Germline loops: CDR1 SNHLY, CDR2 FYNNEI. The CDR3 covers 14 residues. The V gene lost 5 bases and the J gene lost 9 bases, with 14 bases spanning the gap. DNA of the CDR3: TGTGCCAGCAGTCTGGACAGAGGTAGTTCACCCCTCCACTTT. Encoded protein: CASSLDRGSSPLHF.

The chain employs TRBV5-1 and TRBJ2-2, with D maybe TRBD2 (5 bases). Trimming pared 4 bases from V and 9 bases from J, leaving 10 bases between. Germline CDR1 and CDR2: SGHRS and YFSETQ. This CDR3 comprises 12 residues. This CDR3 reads CASSLDGRELFF. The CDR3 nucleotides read TGCGCCAGCAGCCTGGACGGGAGGGAGCTGTTTTTT.

The CDR3 loop reads CATSRDSGGVLNIQYF. In DNA form, the CDR3 reads TGTGCCACCAGCAGAGATTCCGGGGGAGTCTTGAACATTCAGTACTTC. This sequence joins TRBV15 and TRBJ2-4; the D gene is possibly TRBD2 (6 bases). This CDR3 has 16 residues. With 0 bases removed from V and 7 bases from J, the gap between germline ends came to 16 bases. Germline V gives CDR1 LNHNV, CDR2 YYDKDF (reference sequence). Combining the CDR3 with reference TRBV15 and TRBJ2-4 gives the whole variable domain DAMVIQNPRYQVTQFGKPVTLSCSQTLNHNVMYWYQQKSSQAPKLLFHYYDKDFNNEADTPDNFQSRRPNTSFCFLDIRSPGLGDTAMYLCATSRDSGGVLNIQYFGAGTRLSVL.

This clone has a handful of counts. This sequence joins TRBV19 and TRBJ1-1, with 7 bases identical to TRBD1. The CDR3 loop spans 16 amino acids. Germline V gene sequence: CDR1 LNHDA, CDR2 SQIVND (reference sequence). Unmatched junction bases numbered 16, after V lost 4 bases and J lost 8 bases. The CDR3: CASSTSARGQVHEAFF. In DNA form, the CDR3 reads TGTGCCAGTAGTACTAGCGCCCGAGGACAGGTCCACGAAGCTTTCTTT.

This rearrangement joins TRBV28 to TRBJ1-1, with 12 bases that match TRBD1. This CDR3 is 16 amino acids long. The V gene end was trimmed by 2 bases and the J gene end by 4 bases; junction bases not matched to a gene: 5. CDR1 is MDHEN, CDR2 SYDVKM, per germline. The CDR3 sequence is CASSLPGQGAGTEAFF. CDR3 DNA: TGTGCCAGCAGTTTACCGGGACAGGGGGCGGGCACTGAAGCTTTCTTT. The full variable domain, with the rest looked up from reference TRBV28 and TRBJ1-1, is DVKVTQSSRYLVKRTGEKVFLECVQDMDHENMFWYRQDPGLGLRLIYFSYDVKMKEKGDIPEGYSVSREKKERFSLILESASTNQTSMYLCASSLPGQGAGTEAFFGQGTRLTVV.

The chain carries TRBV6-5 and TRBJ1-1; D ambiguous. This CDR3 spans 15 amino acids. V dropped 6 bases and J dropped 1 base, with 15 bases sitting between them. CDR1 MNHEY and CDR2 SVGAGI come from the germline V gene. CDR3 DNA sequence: TGTGCCAGCAGCCCCCACCCTAGTACGAACACTGAAGCTTTCTTT. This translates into CASSPHPSTNTEAFF.

The CDR3, as DNA: TGTGCCAGCCAACCGGGACAGGGAAATGAAAAACTGTTTTTT. As protein: CASQPGQGNEKLFF. The rearrangement links TRBV6-5 to TRBJ1-4; 9 bases map to TRBD1. Germline V CDR1 and CDR2: MNHEY, SVGAGI. The CDR3 runs 14 residues. V gave up 8 bases and J gave up 5 bases; unmatched junction bases: 6.

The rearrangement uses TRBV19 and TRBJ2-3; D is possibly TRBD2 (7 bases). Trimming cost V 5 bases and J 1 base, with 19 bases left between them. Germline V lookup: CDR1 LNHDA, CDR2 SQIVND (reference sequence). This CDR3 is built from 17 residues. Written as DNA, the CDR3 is TGTGCCAGTAGTTCGTCGGGGGGCGGACAGCGCACAGATACGCAGTATTTT. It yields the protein CASSSSGGGQRTDTQYF.